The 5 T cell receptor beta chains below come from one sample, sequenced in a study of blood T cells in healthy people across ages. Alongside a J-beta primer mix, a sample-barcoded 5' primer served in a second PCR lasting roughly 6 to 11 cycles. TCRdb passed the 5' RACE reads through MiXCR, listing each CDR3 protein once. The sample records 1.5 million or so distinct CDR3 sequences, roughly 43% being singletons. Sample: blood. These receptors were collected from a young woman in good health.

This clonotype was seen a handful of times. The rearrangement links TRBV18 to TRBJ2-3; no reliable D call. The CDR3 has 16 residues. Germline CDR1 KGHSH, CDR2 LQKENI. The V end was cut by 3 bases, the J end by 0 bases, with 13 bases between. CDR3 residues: CASSPSQLASTDTQYF. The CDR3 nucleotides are TGTGCCAGCTCACCTTCACAACTTGCCAGCACAGATACGCAGTATTTT.

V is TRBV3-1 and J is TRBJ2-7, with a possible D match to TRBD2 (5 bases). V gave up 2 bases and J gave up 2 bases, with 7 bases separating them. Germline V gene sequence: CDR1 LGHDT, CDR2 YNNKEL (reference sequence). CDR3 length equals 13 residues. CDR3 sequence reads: CASSQRAAYEQYF. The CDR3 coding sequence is TGTGCCAGCAGCCAACGAGCGGCCTACGAGCAGTACTTC.

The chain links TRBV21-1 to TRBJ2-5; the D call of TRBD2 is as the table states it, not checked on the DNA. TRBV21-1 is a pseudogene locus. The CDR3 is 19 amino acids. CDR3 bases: TGTGCCAGCAGCAGAGCGCCCCACCTAGCGGGGGGCTATAAAGAGACCCAGTACTTC. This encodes CASSRAPHLAGGYKETQYF.

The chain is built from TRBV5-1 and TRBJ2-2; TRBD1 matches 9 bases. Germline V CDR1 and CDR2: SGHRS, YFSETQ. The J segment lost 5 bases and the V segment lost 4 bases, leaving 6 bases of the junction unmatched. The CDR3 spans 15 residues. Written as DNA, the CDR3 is TGCGCCAGCAGCACTGGAGACAGGGGGACCGGGGAGCTGTTTTTT. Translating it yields CASSTGDRGTGELFF.

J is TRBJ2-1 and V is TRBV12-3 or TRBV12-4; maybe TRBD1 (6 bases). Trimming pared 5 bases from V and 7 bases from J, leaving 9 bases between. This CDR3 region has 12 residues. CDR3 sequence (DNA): TGTGCCAGCAGTCGCGGACAGAATGAGCAGTTCTTC. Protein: CASSRGQNEQFF.